A single sample is the source of the 6 T cell receptor beta chains below, sequenced in a study of blood T cell repertoires in COVID-19. Method: immunoSEQ multiplex PCR; TCRdb's copy keeps in-frame clones and lacks some. The table includes 180,000 or so clones, about 86% detected once. Sequenced material: peripheral blood. The receptor source for this set is a man aged 18 to 29 with active or convalescent COVID-19.

The V gene is TRBV7-2, the J gene TRBJ1-5; the match to TRBD1 covers 7 bases. V lost 1 base to trimming and J lost 7 bases; unmatched junction nucleotides: 4. Germline CDR1 is SGHTA and CDR2 is FQGNSA. The CDR3 is 14 amino acids. Here the CDR3 reads CASSLVPGGQPQHF. The CDR3 DNA reads TGTGCCAGCAGCTTAGTCCCAGGGGGGCAGCCCCAGCATTTT. The full variable domain, with the rest looked up from reference TRBV7-2 and TRBJ1-5, is GAGVSQSPSNKVTEKGKDVELRCDPISGHTALYWYRQSLGQGLEFLIYFQGNSAPDKSGLPSDRFSAERTGGSVSTLTIQRTQQEDSAVYLCASSLVPGGQPQHFGDGTRLSIL.

The genes are TRBV19 and TRBJ1-3; D remains unclear. V was clipped by 3 bases and J by 1 base, with 10 bases between them. Germline CDR1 reads LNHDA; CDR2 reads SQIVND (reference sequence). The CDR3 spans 15 residues. Here the CDR3 DNA reads TGTGCCAGTAGTATTACTCGCCCTTCTGGAAACACCATATATTTT. It translates to CASSITRPSGNTIYF.

This rearrangement joins TRBV5-1 to TRBJ2-3; D remains ambiguous. The germline gives CDR1 SGHRS, CDR2 YFSETQ. The CDR3 runs to 15 residues. Trimming left V 0 bases short and J 5 bases short, with 13 bases between. Written as DNA, the CDR3 is TGCGCCAGCAGCTTGGCGGGTCAGAGAGTAGATACGCAGTATTTT. It encodes CASSLAGQRVDTQYF.

The chain employs TRBV5-1 and TRBJ2-3; 13 bases agree with TRBD2. Unmatched junction bases numbered 9, after V lost 4 bases and J lost 4 bases. The CDR3 spans 17 residues. The germline CDR1 and CDR2 sequences are SGHRS and YFSETQ. CDR3 DNA: TGCGCCAGCAGCACCAGACTAGCGGGAGGTTTCGCAGATACGCAGTATTTT. This translates into CASSTRLAGGFADTQYF.

This clone was picked up a small number of times. The V and J genes are TRBV6-4 and TRBJ2-3; the D gene is possibly TRBD2 (6 bases). V was cut by 2 bases and J by 3 bases, with 9 bases left in between. The germline CDR1 and CDR2 sequences are MRHNA and SNTAGT. This CDR3 is built from 14 residues. The DNA for the CDR3 is TGTGCCAGCAGTGACGGGACTGATACAGATACGCAGTATTTT. It is translated as CASSDGTDTDTQYF.

This clone showed up just once. This rearrangement joins TRBV19 to TRBJ1-5; TRBD1 agrees at 7 bases. The J segment lost 7 bases and the V segment lost 6 bases, leaving 6 bases of the junction unmatched. Germline V lookup: CDR1 LNHDA, CDR2 SQIVND (reference sequence). This CDR3 has 13 amino acids. The CDR3 reads CASRDRVWQPQHF. The CDR3 coding sequence is TGTGCCAGTAGAGACAGGGTTTGGCAGCCCCAGCATTTT.